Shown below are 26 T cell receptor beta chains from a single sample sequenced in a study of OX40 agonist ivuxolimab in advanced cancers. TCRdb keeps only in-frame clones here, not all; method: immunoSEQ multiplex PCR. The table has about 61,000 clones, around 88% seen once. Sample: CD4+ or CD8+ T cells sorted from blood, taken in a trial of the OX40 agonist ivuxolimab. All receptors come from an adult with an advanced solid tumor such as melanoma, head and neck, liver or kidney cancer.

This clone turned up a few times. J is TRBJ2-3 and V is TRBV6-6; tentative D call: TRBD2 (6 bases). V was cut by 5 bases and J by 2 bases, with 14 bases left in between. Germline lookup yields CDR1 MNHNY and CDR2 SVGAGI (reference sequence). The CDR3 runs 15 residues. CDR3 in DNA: TGTGCCAGCAGTGGAACGGGAGTTGACACAGATACGCAGTATTTT. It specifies CASSGTGVDTDTQYF.

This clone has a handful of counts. In DNA form, the CDR3 reads TGTGCCAGCAGCTCCTGGACTTCTGGAAACACCATATATTTT. Its protein is CASSSWTSGNTIYF. The chain combines TRBV11-2 with TRBJ1-3; no reliable D call. CDR1 and CDR2 from the germline V gene are SGHAT and FQNNGV. The V gene lost 4 bases and the J gene lost 1 base, with 8 bases spanning the gap. The CDR3 totals 14 residues.

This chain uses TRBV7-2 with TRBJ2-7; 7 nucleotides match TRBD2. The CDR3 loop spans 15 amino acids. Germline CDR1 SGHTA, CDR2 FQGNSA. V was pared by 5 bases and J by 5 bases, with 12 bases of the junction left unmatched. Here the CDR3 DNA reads TGTGCCAGCAGCCTATCTGGACTAGAATGGAACGAGCAGTACTTC. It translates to CASSLSGLEWNEQYF.

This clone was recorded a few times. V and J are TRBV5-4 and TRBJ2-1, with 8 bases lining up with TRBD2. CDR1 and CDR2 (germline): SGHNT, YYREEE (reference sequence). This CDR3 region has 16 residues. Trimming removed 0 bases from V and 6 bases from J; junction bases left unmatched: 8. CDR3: CASSLGIAGTINEQFF. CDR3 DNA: TGTGCCAGCAGCTTGGGCATAGCGGGAACCATCAATGAGCAGTTCTTC. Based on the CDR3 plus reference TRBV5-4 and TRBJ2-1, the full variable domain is ETGVTQSPTHLIKTRGQQVTLRCSSQSGHNTVSWYQQALGQGPQFIFQYYREEENGRGNFPPRFSGLQFPNYSSELNVNALELDDSALYLCASSLGIAGTINEQFFGPGTRLTVL.

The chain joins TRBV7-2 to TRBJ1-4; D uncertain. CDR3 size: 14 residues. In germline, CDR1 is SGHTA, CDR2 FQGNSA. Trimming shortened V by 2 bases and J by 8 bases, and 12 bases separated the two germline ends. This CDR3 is CASSLSTLGEKLFF. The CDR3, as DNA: TGTGCCAGCAGCTTAAGCACCTTGGGAGAAAAACTGTTTTTT.

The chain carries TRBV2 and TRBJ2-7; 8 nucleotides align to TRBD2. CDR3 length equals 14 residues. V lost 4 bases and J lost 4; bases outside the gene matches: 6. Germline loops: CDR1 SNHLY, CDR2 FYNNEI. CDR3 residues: CASSGGTSKYEQYF. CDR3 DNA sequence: TGTGCCAGCAGTGGAGGGACTAGTAAATACGAGCAGTACTTC. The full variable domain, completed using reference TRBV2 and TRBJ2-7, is EPEVTQTPSHQVTQMGQEVILRCVPISNHLYFYWYRQILGQKVEFLVSFYNNEISEKSEIFDDQFSVERPDGSNFTLKIRSTKLEDSAMYFCASSGGTSKYEQYFGPGTRLTVT.

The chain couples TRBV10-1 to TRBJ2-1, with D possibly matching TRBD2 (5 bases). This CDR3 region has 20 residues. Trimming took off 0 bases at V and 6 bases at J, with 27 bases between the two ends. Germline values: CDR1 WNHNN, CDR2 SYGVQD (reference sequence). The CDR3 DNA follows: TGCGCCAGCAGTGAGTCGAAGGTAAGTGTAGGATGGCTAGCCGGCAATGAGCAGTTCTTC. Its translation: CASSESKVSVGWLAGNEQFF.

CDR3 bases: TGTGCCAGCTCACCATCCCCTCTTTCCTACGAGCAGTACTTC. It specifies CASSPSPLSYEQYF. The rearrangement joins TRBV18 to TRBJ2-7; D not certain. The V end lost 2 bases, the J end lost 1 base, and 9 bases lay between the germline ends. The CDR3 extends over 14 amino acids. Germline CDR1 KGHSH, CDR2 LQKENI.

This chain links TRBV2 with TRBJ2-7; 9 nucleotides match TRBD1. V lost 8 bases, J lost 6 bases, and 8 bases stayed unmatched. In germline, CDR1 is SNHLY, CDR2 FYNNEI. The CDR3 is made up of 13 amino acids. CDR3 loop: CASARDRETEQYF. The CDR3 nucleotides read TGTGCCAGCGCCCGGGACAGGGAAACCGAGCAGTACTTC.

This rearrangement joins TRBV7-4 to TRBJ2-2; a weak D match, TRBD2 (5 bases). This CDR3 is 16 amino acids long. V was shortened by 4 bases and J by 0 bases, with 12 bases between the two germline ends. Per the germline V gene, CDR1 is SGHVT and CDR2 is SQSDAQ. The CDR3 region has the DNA TGTGCCAGCAGCTCTTCTGGGAGATCGAACACCGGGGAGCTGTTTTTT. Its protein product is CASSSSGRSNTGELFF.

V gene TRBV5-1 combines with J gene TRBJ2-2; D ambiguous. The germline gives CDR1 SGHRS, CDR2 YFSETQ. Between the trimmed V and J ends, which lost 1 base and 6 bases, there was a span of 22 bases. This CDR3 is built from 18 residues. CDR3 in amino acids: CASSLTSPRRMMAGELFF. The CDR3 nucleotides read TGCGCCAGCAGCTTGACATCCCCTCGCCGGATGATGGCCGGGGAGCTGTTTTTT.

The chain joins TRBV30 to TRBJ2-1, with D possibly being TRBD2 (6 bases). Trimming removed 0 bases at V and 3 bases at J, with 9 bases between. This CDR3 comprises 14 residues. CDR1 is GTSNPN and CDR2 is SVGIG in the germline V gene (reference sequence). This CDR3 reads CAWSVVRGYNEQFF. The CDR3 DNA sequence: TGTGCCTGGAGTGTAGTGCGGGGCTACAATGAGCAGTTCTTC.

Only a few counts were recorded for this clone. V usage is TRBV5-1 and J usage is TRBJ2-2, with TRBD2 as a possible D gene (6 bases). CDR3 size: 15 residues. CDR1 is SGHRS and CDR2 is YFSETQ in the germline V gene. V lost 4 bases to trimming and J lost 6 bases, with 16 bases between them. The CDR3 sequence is CASSPQPSSAGELFF. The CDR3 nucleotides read TGCGCCAGCAGCCCCCAGCCTTCTAGCGCCGGGGAGCTGTTTTTT.

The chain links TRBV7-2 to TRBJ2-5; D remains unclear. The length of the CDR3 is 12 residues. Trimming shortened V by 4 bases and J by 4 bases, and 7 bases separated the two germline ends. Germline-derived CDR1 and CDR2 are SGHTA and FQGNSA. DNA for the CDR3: TGTGCCAGCAGCTCCTACCGAGAGACCCAGTACTTC. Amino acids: CASSSYRETQYF.

CDR3 residues: CASSPRGGGHFNEKLFF. The CDR3 DNA is TGTGCCAGCAGCCCCCGCGGGGGGGGGCACTTTAATGAAAAACTGTTTTTT. V gene TRBV7-2 combines with J gene TRBJ1-4; D is perhaps TRBD1 (6 bases). The CDR3 length is 17 residues. The germline V gene has CDR1 SGHTA and CDR2 FQGNSA. V was cut by 5 bases and J by 4 bases, with 20 bases left in between.

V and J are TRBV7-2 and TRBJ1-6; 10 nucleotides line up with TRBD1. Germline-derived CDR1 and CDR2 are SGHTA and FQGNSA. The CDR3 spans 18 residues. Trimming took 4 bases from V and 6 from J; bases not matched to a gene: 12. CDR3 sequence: CASSYKFAGQGLNSPLHF. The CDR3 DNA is TGTGCCAGCAGCTACAAATTCGCGGGACAGGGGCTTAATTCACCCCTCCACTTT. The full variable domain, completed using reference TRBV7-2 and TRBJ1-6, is GAGVSQSPSNKVTEKGKDVELRCDPISGHTALYWYRQSLGQGLEFLIYFQGNSAPDKSGLPSDRFSAERTGGSVSTLTIQRTQQEDSAVYLCASSYKFAGQGLNSPLHFGNGTRLTVT.

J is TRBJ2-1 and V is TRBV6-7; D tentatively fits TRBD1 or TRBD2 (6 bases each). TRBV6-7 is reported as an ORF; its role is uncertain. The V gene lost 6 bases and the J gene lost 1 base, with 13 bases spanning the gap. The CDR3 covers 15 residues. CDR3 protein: CASRDQGRSYNEQFF. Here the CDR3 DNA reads TGTGCCAGCAGGGACCAGGGGAGGTCCTACAATGAGCAGTTCTTC.

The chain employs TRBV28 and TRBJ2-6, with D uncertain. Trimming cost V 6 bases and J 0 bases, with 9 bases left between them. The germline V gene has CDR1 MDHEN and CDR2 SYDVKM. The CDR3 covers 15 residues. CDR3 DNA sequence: TGTGCCAGCAGAGGTACGGTCTCTGGGGCCAACGTCCTGACTTTC. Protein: CASRGTVSGANVLTF.

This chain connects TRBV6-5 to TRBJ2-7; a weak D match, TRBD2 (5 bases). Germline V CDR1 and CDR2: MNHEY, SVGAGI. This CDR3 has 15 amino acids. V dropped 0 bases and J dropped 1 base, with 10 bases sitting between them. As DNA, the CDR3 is TGTGCCAGCAGTTACTCGAACCGGGGATCCTACGAGCAGTACTTC. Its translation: CASSYSNRGSYEQYF.

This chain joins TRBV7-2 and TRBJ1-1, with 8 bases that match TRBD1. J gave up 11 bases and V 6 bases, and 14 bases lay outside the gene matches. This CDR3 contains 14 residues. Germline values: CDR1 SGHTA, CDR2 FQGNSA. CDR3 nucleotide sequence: TGTGCCAGCAGGTTGACAGGGGCCAACCGGGACGCTTTCTTT. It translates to CASRLTGANRDAFF.

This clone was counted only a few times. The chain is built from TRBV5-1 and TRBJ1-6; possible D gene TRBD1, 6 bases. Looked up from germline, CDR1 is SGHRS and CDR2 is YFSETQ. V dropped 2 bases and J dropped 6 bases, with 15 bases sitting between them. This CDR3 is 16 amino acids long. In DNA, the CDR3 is TGCGCCAGCAGCTTTGCCGGGAAGGGGGTTAATTCACCCCTCCACTTT. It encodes CASSFAGKGVNSPLHF.

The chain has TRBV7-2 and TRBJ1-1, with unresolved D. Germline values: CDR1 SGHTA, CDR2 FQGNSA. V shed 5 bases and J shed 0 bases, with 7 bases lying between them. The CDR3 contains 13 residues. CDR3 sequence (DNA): TGTGCCAGCAGCGTCTGGTTGAACACTGAAGCTTTCTTT. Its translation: CASSVWLNTEAFF.

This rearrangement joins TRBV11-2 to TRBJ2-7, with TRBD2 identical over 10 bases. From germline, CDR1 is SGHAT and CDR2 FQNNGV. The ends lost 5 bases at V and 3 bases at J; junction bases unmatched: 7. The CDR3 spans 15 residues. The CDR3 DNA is TGTGCCAGCAGCCCAGAGCGGGGGGGAGGCTACGAGCAGTACTTC. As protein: CASSPERGGGYEQYF.

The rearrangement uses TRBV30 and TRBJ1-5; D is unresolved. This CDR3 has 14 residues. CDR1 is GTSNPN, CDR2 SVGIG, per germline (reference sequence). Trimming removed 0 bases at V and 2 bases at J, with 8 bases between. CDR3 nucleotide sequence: TGTGCCTGGAGTGTGGTCCATGGCAATCAGCCCCAGCATTTT. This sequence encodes CAWSVVHGNQPQHF.

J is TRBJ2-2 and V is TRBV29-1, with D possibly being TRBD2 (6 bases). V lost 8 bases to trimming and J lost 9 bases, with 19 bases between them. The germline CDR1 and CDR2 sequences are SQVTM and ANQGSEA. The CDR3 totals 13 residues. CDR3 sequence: CSSPGLTRWELFF. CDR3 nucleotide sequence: TGCAGCTCCCCGGGACTGACGCGGTGGGAGCTGTTTTTT.

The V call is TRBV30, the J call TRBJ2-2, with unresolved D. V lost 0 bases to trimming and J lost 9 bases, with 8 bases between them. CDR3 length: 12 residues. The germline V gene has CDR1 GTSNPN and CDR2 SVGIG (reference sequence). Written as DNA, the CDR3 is TGTGCCTGGAGTGTACTTGCCCGGGAGCTGTTTTTT. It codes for CAWSVLARELFF.